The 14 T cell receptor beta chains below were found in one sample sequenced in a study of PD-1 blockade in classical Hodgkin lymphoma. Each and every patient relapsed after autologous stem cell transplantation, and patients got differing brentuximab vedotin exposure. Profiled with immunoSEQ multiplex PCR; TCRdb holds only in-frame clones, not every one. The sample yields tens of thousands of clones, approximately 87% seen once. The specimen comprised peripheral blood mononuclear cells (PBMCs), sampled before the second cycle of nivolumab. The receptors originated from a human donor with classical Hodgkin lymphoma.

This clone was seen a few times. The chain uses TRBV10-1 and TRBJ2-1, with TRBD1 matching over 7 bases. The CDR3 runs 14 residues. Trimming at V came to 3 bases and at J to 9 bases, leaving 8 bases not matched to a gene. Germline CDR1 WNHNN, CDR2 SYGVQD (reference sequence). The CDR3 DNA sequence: TGCGCCAGCAGTGATTCAACAGGGGATGGTGAGCAGTTCTTC. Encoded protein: CASSDSTGDGEQFF.

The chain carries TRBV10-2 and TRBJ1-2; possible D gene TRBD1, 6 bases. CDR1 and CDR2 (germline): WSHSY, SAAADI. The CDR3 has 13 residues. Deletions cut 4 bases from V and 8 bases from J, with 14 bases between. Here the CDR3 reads CASSVAGAEGYTF. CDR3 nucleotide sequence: TGCGCCAGCAGTGTTGCGGGGGCTGAAGGCTACACCTTC.

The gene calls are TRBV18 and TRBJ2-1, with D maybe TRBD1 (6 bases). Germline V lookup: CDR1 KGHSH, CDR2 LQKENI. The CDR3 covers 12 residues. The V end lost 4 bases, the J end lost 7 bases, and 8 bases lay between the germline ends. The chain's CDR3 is CASSRGLNEQFF. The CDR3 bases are TGTGCCAGCTCACGGGGGCTGAATGAGCAGTTCTTC. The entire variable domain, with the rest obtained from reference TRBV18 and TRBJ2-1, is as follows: NAGVMQNPRHLVRRRGQEARLRCSPMKGHSHVYWYRQLPEEGLKFMVYLQKENIIDESGMPKERFSAEFPKEGPSILRIQQVVRGDSAAYFCASSRGLNEQFFGPGTRLTVL.

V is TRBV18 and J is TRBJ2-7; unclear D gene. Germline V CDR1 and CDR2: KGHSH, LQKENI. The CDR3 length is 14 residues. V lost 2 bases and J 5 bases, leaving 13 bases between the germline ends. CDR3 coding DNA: TGTGCCAGCTCACCAGGCCGGCTAACCAACGAGCAGTACTTC. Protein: CASSPGRLTNEQYF.

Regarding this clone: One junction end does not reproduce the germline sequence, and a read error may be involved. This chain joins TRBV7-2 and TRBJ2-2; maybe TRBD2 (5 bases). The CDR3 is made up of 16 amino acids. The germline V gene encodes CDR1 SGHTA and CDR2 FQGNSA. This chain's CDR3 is CASSPAASRNTEELFF. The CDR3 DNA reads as TGTGCCAGCAGCCCTGCCGCTAGCAGGAACACCGAGGAGCTGTTTTTT.

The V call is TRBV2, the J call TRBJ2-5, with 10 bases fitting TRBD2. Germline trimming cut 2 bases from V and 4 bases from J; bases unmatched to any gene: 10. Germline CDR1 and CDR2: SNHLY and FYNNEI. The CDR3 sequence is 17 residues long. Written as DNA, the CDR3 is TGTGCCAGCAGTGAAAGAGGATTAGCGGGAGGTGGAGAGACCCAGTACTTC. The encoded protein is CASSERGLAGGGETQYF.

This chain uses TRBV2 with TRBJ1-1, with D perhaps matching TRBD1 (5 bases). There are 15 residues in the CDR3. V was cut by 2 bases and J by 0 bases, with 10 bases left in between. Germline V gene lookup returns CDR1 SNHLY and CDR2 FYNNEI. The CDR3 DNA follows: TGTGCCAGCAGTGAATCGTGGGGCCTGAACACTGAAGCTTTCTTT. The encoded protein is CASSESWGLNTEAFF.

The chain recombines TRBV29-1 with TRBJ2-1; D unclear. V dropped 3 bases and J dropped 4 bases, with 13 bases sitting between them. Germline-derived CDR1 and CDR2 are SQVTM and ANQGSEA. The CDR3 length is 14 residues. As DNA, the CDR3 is TGCAGCGTTGAGAGGCCTAGATGGTACAATGAGCAGTTCTTC. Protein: CSVERPRWYNEQFF.

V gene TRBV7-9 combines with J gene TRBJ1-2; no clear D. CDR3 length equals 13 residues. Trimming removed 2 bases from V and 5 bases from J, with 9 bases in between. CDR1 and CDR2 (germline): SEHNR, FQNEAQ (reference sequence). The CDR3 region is CASSLTSAYGYTF. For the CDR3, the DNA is TGTGCCAGCAGCTTAACCTCAGCTTATGGCTACACCTTC.

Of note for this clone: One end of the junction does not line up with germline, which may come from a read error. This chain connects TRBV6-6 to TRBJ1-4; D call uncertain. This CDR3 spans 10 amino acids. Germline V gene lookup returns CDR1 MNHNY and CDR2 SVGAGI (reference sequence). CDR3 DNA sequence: TGTGCCAGCAGTTACTCGATAGGCGTGTTT. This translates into CASSYSIGVF.

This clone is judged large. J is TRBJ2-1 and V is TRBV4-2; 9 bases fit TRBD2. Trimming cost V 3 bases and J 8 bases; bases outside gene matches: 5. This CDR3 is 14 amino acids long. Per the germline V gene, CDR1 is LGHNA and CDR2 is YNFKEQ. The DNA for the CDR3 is TGTGCCAGCAGCCAGGCGGGGGGGCGAGATGAGCAGTTCTTC. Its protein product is CASSQAGGRDEQFF.

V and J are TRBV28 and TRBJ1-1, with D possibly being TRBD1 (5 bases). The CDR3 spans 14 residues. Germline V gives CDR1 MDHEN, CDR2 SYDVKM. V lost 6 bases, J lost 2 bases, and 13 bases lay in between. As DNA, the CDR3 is TGTGCCAGCAGGAGGGGTGGGGGAAACACTGAAGCTTTCTTT. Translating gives CASRRGGGNTEAFF. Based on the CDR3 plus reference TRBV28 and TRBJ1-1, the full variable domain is DVKVTQSSRYLVKRTGEKVFLECVQDMDHENMFWYRQDPGLGLRLIYFSYDVKMKEKGDIPEGYSVSREKKERFSLILESASTNQTSMYLCASRRGGGNTEAFFGQGTRLTVV.

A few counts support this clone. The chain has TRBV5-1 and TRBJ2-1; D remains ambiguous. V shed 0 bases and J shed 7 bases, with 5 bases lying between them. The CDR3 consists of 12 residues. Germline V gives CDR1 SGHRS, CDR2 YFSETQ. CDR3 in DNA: TGCGCCAGCAGCTTGGAGGGAAATGAGCAGTTCTTC. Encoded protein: CASSLEGNEQFF.

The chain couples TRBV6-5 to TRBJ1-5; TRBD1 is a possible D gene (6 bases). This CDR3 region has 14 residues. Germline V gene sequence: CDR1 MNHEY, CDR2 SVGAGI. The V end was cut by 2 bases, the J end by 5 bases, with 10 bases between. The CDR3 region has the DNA TGTGCCAGCAGTTACAACAGGGAGTATCAGCCCCAGCATTTT. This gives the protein CASSYNREYQPQHF.